The rows below give T cell receptor beta chains drawn from one sample of a study of cytomegalovirus exposure and HLA in healthy donors. TCRdb's copy holds only in-frame clones and misses some; the assay was immunoSEQ multiplex PCR. The repertoire holds about 110,000 clones, with roughly three quarters as singletons. The material sequenced was PBMCs. All receptors derive from a male donor in good health and CMV-seronegative. The CDR3 runs from the conserved cysteine through the conserved F or W. A D gene is named only where the DNA matches it firmly. Rows give clone size only sometimes, using once, few, many, or a class for an expanded clone.

J gene: TRBJ1-3; V gene: TRBV28; clone size: .; D gene: .; CDR3 DNA: TGTGCCAGCAGAAACAGTTTATCGGGAAACACCATATATTTT; CDR3 protein: CASRNSLSGNTIYF
J gene: TRBJ2-2; V gene: TRBV12-5; clone size: .; D gene: TRBD2; CDR3 DNA: TGTGCTAGTGGTCTAATTGTTTCTAGCGGATCTAACACCGGGGAGCTGTTTTTT; CDR3 protein: CASGLIVSSGSNTGELFF
J gene: TRBJ2-5; V gene: TRBV11-2; clone size: once; D gene: TRBD1; CDR3 DNA: TGTGCCAGCAGCTCACACTCGGGACAGGGCCAAGAGACCCAGTACTTC; CDR3 protein: CASSSHSGQGQETQYF
J gene: TRBJ1-1; V gene: TRBV28; clone size: .; D gene: .; CDR3 DNA: TGTGCCAGCAGACCATCGGGAGACACTGAAGCTTTCTTT; CDR3 protein: CASRPSGDTEAFF
J gene: TRBJ1-1; V gene: TRBV14; clone size: few; D gene: TRBD1; CDR3 DNA: TGTGCCAGCAGCCAAGATCTAGGGGGCTGGACTGAAGCTTTCTTT; CDR3 protein: CASSQDLGGWTEAFF
J gene: TRBJ2-3; V gene: TRBV10-1; clone size: .; D gene: TRBD2; CDR3 DNA: TGCGCCAGCAGCCCTAGCGGGAGAGGGGCAGATACGCAGTATTTT; CDR3 protein: CASSPSGRGADTQYF
J gene: TRBJ2-1; V gene: TRBV4-1; clone size: .; D gene: .; CDR3 DNA: TGCGCCAGCAGCCAACCCGTTCTAGCCTCCAATGAGCAGTTCTTC; CDR3 protein: CASSQPVLASNEQFF
J gene: TRBJ2-7; V gene: TRBV5-6; clone size: few; D gene: .; CDR3 DNA: TGTGCCAGCAGCTTTGCAGCGGACTACGAGCAGTACTTC; CDR3 protein: CASSFAADYEQYF
J gene: TRBJ1-2; V gene: TRBV2; clone size: .; D gene: .; CDR3 DNA: TGTGCCAGAAGGGTCGGGGGGAAAGGCTACACCTTC; CDR3 protein: CARRVGGKGYTF
J gene: TRBJ2-3; V gene: TRBV27; clone size: .; D gene: .; CDR3 DNA: TGTGCCAGCAGTTACAGCCCCAGCACAGATACGCAGTATTTT; CDR3 protein: CASSYSPSTDTQYF
J gene: TRBJ2-1; V gene: TRBV5-5; clone size: .; D gene: .; CDR3 DNA: TGTGCCAGCGAACCCAGCTCCGGGGATGAGCAGTTCTTC; CDR3 protein: CASEPSSGDEQFF
J gene: TRBJ2-3; V gene: TRBV5-1; clone size: .; D gene: TRBD2; CDR3 DNA: TGCGCCAGCAGCTTGACTAGCGGGAGCGCAGATACGCAGTATTTT; CDR3 protein: CASSLTSGSADTQYF
J gene: TRBJ1-1; V gene: TRBV27; clone size: .; D gene: .; CDR3 DNA: TGTGCCAGCAGGACAGGCCCCTTGAACACTGAAGCTTTCTTT; CDR3 protein: CASRTGPLNTEAFF
J gene: TRBJ2-1; V gene: TRBV7-2; clone size: .; D gene: TRBD2; CDR3 DNA: TGTGCCAGCAGAGAACCTAGCGGGAGGGCCATGCATGAGCAGTTCTTC; CDR3 protein: CASREPSGRAMHEQFF
J gene: TRBJ2-3; V gene: TRBV7-9; clone size: .; D gene: TRBD2; CDR3 DNA: TGTGCCAGCAGCTTATGGAGGGTAGCGGGAGAAAGCACAGATACGCAGTATTTT; CDR3 protein: CASSLWRVAGESTDTQYF
J gene: TRBJ2-7; V gene: TRBV27; clone size: .; D gene: .; CDR3 DNA: TGTGCCAGCGCGGAGGCGGACGAGCAGTACTTC; CDR3 protein: CASAEADEQYF
J gene: TRBJ2-7; V gene: TRBV19; clone size: .; D gene: .; CDR3 DNA: TGTGCCAGTAGTATAGGGGCCTCGTTCTACTACGAGCAGTACTTC; CDR3 protein: CASSIGASFYYEQYF
J gene: TRBJ2-1; V gene: TRBV6-1; clone size: .; D gene: TRBD1; CDR3 DNA: TGTGCCAGCAGTGAAGCGTATTACAGGGGTTTGTACAATGAGCAGTTCTTC; CDR3 protein: CASSEAYYRGLYNEQFF
J gene: TRBJ2-1; V gene: TRBV9; clone size: .; D gene: .; CDR3 DNA: TGTGCCAGCAGTCATGGACATTACAATGAGCAGTTCTTC; CDR3 protein: CASSHGHYNEQFF
J gene: TRBJ2-3; V gene: TRBV5-6; clone size: once; D gene: TRBD2; CDR3 DNA: TGTGCCAGCAGCCCGGGACTAGCGAGGACCCCCACAGATACGCAGTATTTT; CDR3 protein: CASSPGLARTPTDTQYF
J gene: TRBJ2-7; V gene: TRBV2; clone size: .; D gene: .; CDR3 DNA: TGTGCCAGCAGTGAAGCCGGGTGGAGCTCCTACGAGCAGTACTTC; CDR3 protein: CASSEAGWSSYEQYF
J gene: TRBJ2-1; V gene: TRBV7-2; clone size: .; D gene: TRBD2; CDR3 DNA: TGTGCCAGCAGCTTAGACGTGGGACTAGCGGCCAATGAGCAGTTCTTC; CDR3 protein: CASSLDVGLAANEQFF
J gene: TRBJ1-1; V gene: TRBV29-1; clone size: .; D gene: .; CDR3 DNA: TGCAGCGTTGAGAGCGCTATGAACACTGAAGCTTTCTTT; CDR3 protein: CSVESAMNTEAFF
J gene: TRBJ1-1; V gene: TRBV27; clone size: .; D gene: TRBD1; CDR3 DNA: TGTGCCAGCAGTCTACAGGGGCAGACTGAAGCTTTCTTT; CDR3 protein: CASSLQGQTEAFF
J gene: TRBJ1-1; V gene: TRBV10-3; clone size: .; D gene: .; CDR3 DNA: TGTGCCATCAGTGAGCACGGGAGGCAGAACACTGAAGCTTTCTTT; CDR3 protein: CAISEHGRQNTEAFF
J gene: TRBJ2-4; V gene: TRBV13; clone size: few; D gene: .; CDR3 DNA: TGTGCCAGCAGCTTAGGGAAGGGATCAGGGAACATTCAGTACTTC; CDR3 protein: CASSLGKGSGNIQYF
J gene: TRBJ1-2; V gene: TRBV2; clone size: .; D gene: .; CDR3 DNA: TGTGCCAGCAGTGATAATGGGCCCCTCTATGGCTACACCTTC; CDR3 protein: CASSDNGPLYGYTF
J gene: TRBJ2-7; V gene: TRBV29-1; clone size: .; D gene: .; CDR3 DNA: TGCAGCGTTGACTCCAGGGGAAACGAGCAGTACTTC; CDR3 protein: CSVDSRGNEQYF
J gene: TRBJ1-5; V gene: TRBV28; clone size: .; D gene: .; CDR3 DNA: TGTGCCAGCAGTTTAGGGGGGAGGAACAATCAGCCCCAGCATTTT; CDR3 protein: CASSLGGRNNQPQHF
J gene: TRBJ2-5; V gene: TRBV10-3; clone size: .; D gene: TRBD1; CDR3 DNA: TGTGCCATCAGTGAGGCCCCCTCAAAGGGGGCTGAGACCCAGTACTTC; CDR3 protein: CAISEAPSKGAETQYF
J gene: TRBJ2-3; V gene: TRBV19; clone size: .; D gene: TRBD2; CDR3 DNA: TGTGCCAGTAGTCCCCAGCGGGAGGGCCGTTATACGCAGTATTTT; CDR3 protein: CASSPQREGRYTQYF
J gene: TRBJ2-3; V gene: TRBV28; clone size: .; D gene: .; CDR3 DNA: TGTGCCAGCAGGGGGGCAGGGGTTACGGATACGCAGTATTTT; CDR3 protein: CASRGAGVTDTQYF
J gene: TRBJ2-1; V gene: TRBV10-1; clone size: few; D gene: TRBD2; CDR3 DNA: TGCGCCAGCAGCTCGGACGGGGGCCCCCCCGGGACTAGCGCTCGAAATGAGCAGTTCTTC; CDR3 protein: CASSSDGGPPGTSARNEQFF
J gene: TRBJ2-1; V gene: TRBV7-3; clone size: .; D gene: .; CDR3 DNA: TGTGCCAGCAGCTTATTGGCGAGGCCCCATGAGCAGTTCTTC; CDR3 protein: CASSLLARPHEQFF
J gene: TRBJ2-3; V gene: TRBV9; clone size: .; D gene: TRBD2; CDR3 DNA: TGTGCCAGCAGCGTAGCGGTGGGGACTAGCGGGAGTCGCAGAGATACGCAGTATTTT; CDR3 protein: CASSVAVGTSGSRRDTQYF
J gene: TRBJ1-1; V gene: TRBV28; clone size: .; D gene: .; CDR3 DNA: TGTGCCAGCAGTTTAATCGGTACAGCTTCGGTGAACACTGAAGCTTTCTTT; CDR3 protein: CASSLIGTASVNTEAFF
J gene: TRBJ2-4; V gene: TRBV14; clone size: .; D gene: TRBD2; CDR3 DNA: TGTGCCAGCAGCCCGGCGGGGGGCGCATACATTCAGTACTTC; CDR3 protein: CASSPAGGAYIQYF
J gene: TRBJ1-4; V gene: TRBV7-9; clone size: .; D gene: TRBD1; CDR3 DNA: TGTGCCAGCAGCCCAGGGGGTCAGGCCGCAACTAATGAAAAACTGTTTTTT; CDR3 protein: CASSPGGQAATNEKLFF
J gene: TRBJ1-1; V gene: TRBV27; clone size: .; D gene: .; CDR3 DNA: TGTGCCAGCAGTTTTGGCGGGAACACTGAAGCTTTCTTT; CDR3 protein: CASSFGGNTEAFF
J gene: TRBJ2-7; V gene: TRBV9; clone size: medium-sized; D gene: TRBD2; CDR3 DNA: TGTGCCAGCAGCGTCGCGGGGGGAGCGAACGAGCAGTACTTC; CDR3 protein: CASSVAGGANEQYF
J gene: TRBJ2-7; V gene: TRBV15; clone size: .; D gene: .; CDR3 DNA: TGTGCCACCAGCAAGGCGGGTCAAGTCTACGAGCAGTACTTC; CDR3 protein: CATSKAGQVYEQYF
J gene: TRBJ2-7; V gene: TRBV5-1; clone size: .; D gene: TRBD2; CDR3 DNA: TGCGCCAGCAGCCCCGGACTAGCGTTTTCCTACGAGCAGTACTTC; CDR3 protein: CASSPGLAFSYEQYF
J gene: TRBJ1-2; V gene: TRBV11-2; clone size: .; D gene: .; CDR3 DNA: TGTGCCAGCAGCTTATCACGCAGTCTCTATGGCTACACCTTC; CDR3 protein: CASSLSRSLYGYTF
J gene: TRBJ1-2; V gene: TRBV7-9; clone size: .; D gene: .; CDR3 DNA: TGTTCCAGCAGCTTAGGGTCGGGGAACTATGGCTACACCTTC; CDR3 protein: CSSSLGSGNYGYTF